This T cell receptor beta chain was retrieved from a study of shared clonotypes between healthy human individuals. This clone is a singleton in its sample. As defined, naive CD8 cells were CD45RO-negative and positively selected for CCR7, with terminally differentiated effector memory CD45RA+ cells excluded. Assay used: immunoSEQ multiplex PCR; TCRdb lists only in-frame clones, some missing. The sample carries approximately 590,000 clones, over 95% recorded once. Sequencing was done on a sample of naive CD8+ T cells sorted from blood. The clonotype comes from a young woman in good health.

This chain's CDR3 is CASSIVPGGYQPQHF. Here the CDR3 DNA reads TGTGCCAGTAGTATAGTTCCCGGGGGGTATCAGCCCCAGCATTTT. The chain links TRBV19 to TRBJ1-5, with D possibly being TRBD1 (5 bases). The CDR3 spans 15 residues. V was cut by 1 base and J by 5 bases, with 12 bases left in between. Germline V gene sequence: CDR1 LNHDA, CDR2 SQIVND (reference sequence).